Sequencing of this T cell receptor (beta chain) was carried out in a study of blood T cell repertoires in COVID-19. Looking at the study overall: Both acute and convalescent COVID-19 samples were obtained from the United States, Italy and Spain. The cDNA or gDNA used as material had been derived from T cells, B-cell-depleted T cells, or PBMCs.

In the authors' workflow: Amplification from reference gene primers served as the basis for estimated nucleated cell counts. This table comes from immunoSEQ multiplex PCR, and its TCRdb copy is limited to in-frame clones, with some not included. From that table come the V and J calls and clone size; the DNA was used to work out D and trimming. Of approximately 240,000 clones in the sample, about four fifths were seen once. Germline V lookup: CDR1 GTSNPN, CDR2 SVGIG (reference sequence). The CDR3 is made up of 11 amino acids. Germline trimming cut 5 bases from V and 9 bases from J; bases unmatched to any gene: 4.

V usage is TRBV30 and J usage is TRBJ1-2; 9 bases line up with TRBD1. This clonotype originated in a woman in her sixties or seventies with acute or convalescent COVID-19. The sequenced sample was peripheral blood. The CDR3 nucleotides are TGTGCCTGGGAACAGGGGGCGCGCTACACCTTC. Translated: CAWEQGARYTF.